This T cell receptor (beta chain) was sequenced for a study of shared clonotypes between healthy human individuals. Across the whole study: Each donor contributed plates that comprised three CD4 naive, three CD4 memory, two CD8 naive and one CD8 memory.

The CDR3 length is 16 residues. Germline trimming cut 2 bases from V and 1 base from J; bases unmatched to any gene: 4. Germline V gene sequence: CDR1 SGHTA, CDR2 FQGNSA. Some 30,000 T cell genomes (approximately 0.2 ug DNA) went into each sorted-subset replicate. The data were produced by immunoSEQ multiplex PCR, yet TCRdb's version contains in-frame clones alone and is incomplete. Of roughly 2,500,000 clones listed, 93% were seen once; the top ten hold roughly 0.39%. The sequence was collected from a man aged 18 to 29 in good health. Some clones in this sample may be carry-over from other donors' samples. V and J are TRBV7-2 and TRBJ2-2; 7 bases align to TRBD2. Sequencing input: naive CD4+ T cells from PBMCs. Subset noted: CD45RA+ positively selected. The CDR3 reads CASSLNPGGNTGELFF. In DNA form, the CDR3 reads TGTGCCAGCAGCTTAAATCCGGGAGGGAACACCGGGGAGCTGTTTTTT.